This T cell receptor beta chain was recovered during a study of blood T cell repertoires in COVID-19. Measured with immunoSEQ multiplex PCR; TCRdb has only the in-frame clones, and not every one. This sample has tens of thousands of clones; approximately 88% occur once, and the top ten carry about a sixth. Sequencing input: peripheral blood. The source of this sequence is a man between 70 and 80 years old with active COVID-19.

In DNA form, the CDR3 reads TGTGCCTGGAGTACCGGAGCGGGAGGGCCGGTCGGGGAGCTGTTTTTT. Translated, it gives CAWSTGAGGPVGELFF. This chain uses TRBV30 with TRBJ2-2; 10 nucleotides agree with TRBD2. This CDR3 has 16 residues. The trim removed 2 bases at V and 7 bases at J, leaving 10 bases unmatched. The germline V gene has CDR1 GTSNPN and CDR2 SVGIG (reference sequence).